The 4 T cell receptor beta chains listed next were all sequenced from one sample in a study of T-cell memory formation after mild COVID-19. From the 5' RACE reads, TCRdb called clonotypes with MiXCR, one entry per CDR3 protein. The table records about 350,000 distinct CDR3 sequences, roughly 15% of them present only once. The sequenced sample was PBMCs or a T cell subset sorted from them (not recorded which). The receptors shown here come from a man aged 18 to 35 who had mild COVID-19 (a few samples of this study predate the infection). Cell type and time point are not known.

The chain employs TRBV20-1 and TRBJ2-1; 8 bases match TRBD1. The J segment lost 2 bases and the V segment lost 0 bases, leaving 6 bases of the junction unmatched. The CDR3 has 16 residues. Germline lookup yields CDR1 DFQATT and CDR2 SNEGSKA (reference sequence). The CDR3 nucleotides are TGCAGTGCTAGAGATTTGGCAGGGGGCGCCTACAATGAGCAGTTCTTC. Translated, it gives CSARDLAGGAYNEQFF.

V is TRBV29-1 and J is TRBJ2-3; TRBD2 agrees at 11 bases. Trimming cost V 4 bases and J 1 base; bases outside gene matches: 4. CDR3 length: 15 residues. Germline V lookup: CDR1 SQVTM, CDR2 ANQGSEA. This chain's CDR3 is CSVGPTSGGTDTQYF. The CDR3 nucleotides are TGCAGCGTTGGTCCGACTAGCGGGGGCACAGATACGCAGTATTTT.

This clonotype was counted only a few times. This chain joins TRBV5-6 and TRBJ1-3; D may be TRBD1 (5 bases). The CDR3 is 13 residues long. V gave up 0 bases and J gave up 4 bases, with 5 bases separating them. The germline CDR1 and CDR2 sequences are SGHDT and YYEEEE. In DNA form, the CDR3 reads TGTGCCAGCAGCTTGGACAGGGGAAACACCATATATTTT. It is translated as CASSLDRGNTIYF.

The rearrangement joins TRBV2 to TRBJ1-5, with a weak D call TRBD1 (5 bases). This CDR3 contains 14 residues. CDR1 and CDR2 (germline): SNHLY, FYNNEI. With 2 bases removed from V and 6 bases from J, the gap between germline ends came to 11 bases. The CDR3 loop is CASSEPGDPQPQHF. CDR3 nucleotide sequence: TGTGCCAGCAGTGAACCGGGGGACCCTCAGCCCCAGCATTTT.